The clone carrying this T cell receptor beta chain was counted at least ten times. Its specificity is unknown. These data originate in a study of Graves' ophthalmopathy and Graves' hyperthyroidism. Study results and caveats: With a specificity of 72.22% and a sensitivity of 60% to 71%, the model predicted ophthalmopathy progression. A 13-signature model separated ophthalmopathy from stable hyperthyroidism, approximately 87% sensitivity, 75% to 84% specificity. Also, most clonotypes expanded in the thyroid above 0.001 frequency appeared in blood.

Hyperthyroidism is called stable when no ophthalmopathy develops within 18 months of follow-up. The CDR3 covers 13 residues. The V gene lost 4 bases and the J gene lost 3 bases, with 9 bases spanning the gap. Germline V gene lookup returns CDR1 SGHDN and CDR2 FVKESK. RNA transcripts were the template, and TCR beta CDR3 regions were amplified from them. HTBI primers were employed in first-round RT-PCR, then a second-round multiplex PCR followed. Via MiXCR, TCRdb re-called the multiplex PCR reads, giving one row per CDR3 protein. The table lists hundreds of thousands of distinct CDR3 sequences, 20% to 25% of them singletons.

What was sequenced was peripheral blood. The sequence derives from a woman aged 18-35 years with stable Graves' hyperthyroidism. Some clones in this sample may be carry-over from other donors' samples. V gene TRBV14 combines with J gene TRBJ1-2; D is ambiguous. The CDR3 region is CASSRRPDYGYTF. The CDR3 DNA follows: TGTGCCAGCAGCCGAAGACCCGACTATGGCTACACCTTC.